Below are 16 T cell receptor beta chains sequenced from a single sample in a study of regulatory dendritic cells for organ transplantation. The method was immunoSEQ multiplex PCR; TCRdb's version includes in-frame clones alone and lacks a portion of them. Of under 35,000 clones listed, more than 70% are singletons. Source material: naive CD8+ T cells from blood. The subset is: CD45RA+ naive T cells. The source is a human donor in good health.

The chain uses TRBV4-1 and TRBJ1-5, with 8 bases matching TRBD1. The V and J ends lost 3 bases and 0 bases, in that order; junction bases with no gene match: 1. Germline V gene lookup returns CDR1 MGHRA and CDR2 YSYEKL. This CDR3 is 15 amino acids long. CDR3 DNA sequence: TGCGCCAGCAGCCAGGGACAGGATAGCAATCAGCCCCAGCATTTT. It codes for CASSQGQDSNQPQHF.

The chain uses TRBV5-6 and TRBJ2-5; tentatively, D is TRBD2 (6 bases). V lost 0 bases, J lost 1 base, and 7 bases lay in between. Germline V CDR1 and CDR2: SGHDT, YYEEEE. This CDR3 spans 14 amino acids. The CDR3 DNA reads TGTGCCAGCAGCTTGGTTAGCGGCCAAGAGACCCAGTACTTC. Its translation is CASSLVSGQETQYF.

The rearrangement links TRBV19 to TRBJ2-7, with 9 bases fitting TRBD1. This CDR3 has 14 amino acids. Germline CDR1 LNHDA, CDR2 SQIVND (reference sequence). V lost 5 bases, J lost 11 bases, and 13 bases stayed unmatched. CDR3 bases: TGTGCCAGTAGTCCACAGGGGGCCATAACAGGGGAGTACTTC. Its translation: CASSPQGAITGEYF.

The chain couples TRBV2 to TRBJ2-2; possibly TRBD2 for D (6 bases). Germline V lookup: CDR1 SNHLY, CDR2 FYNNEI. The length of the CDR3 is 16 residues. The germline V and J ends were trimmed by 6 bases and 9 bases, with 23 bases remaining between them. The CDR3 here is CASRWLSGTSYRELFF. CDR3 DNA: TGTGCCAGCAGGTGGTTATCCGGGACTTCCTACCGGGAGCTGTTTTTT. Filled out from reference TRBV2 and TRBJ2-2, the complete variable domain reads EPEVTQTPSHQVTQMGQEVILRCVPISNHLYFYWYRQILGQKVEFLVSFYNNEISEKSEIFDDQFSVERPDGSNFTLKIRSTKLEDSAMYFCASRWLSGTSYRELFFGEGSRLTVL.

The chain carries TRBV9 and TRBJ2-6; the D gene is possibly TRBD1 (6 bases). The CDR3 is 16 amino acids. Between the trimmed V and J ends, which lost 2 bases and 8 bases, there was a span of 17 bases. Germline CDR1 reads SGDLS; CDR2 reads YYNGEE. The CDR3: CASSVRTSQGSNVLTF. The CDR3 nucleotides are TGTGCCAGCAGCGTCCGCACCTCTCAGGGGTCCAACGTCCTGACTTTC.

This clone was observed a single time. The V call is TRBV5-5, the J call TRBJ2-7; perhaps TRBD1 as D (5 bases). CDR3 length equals 14 residues. V lost 7 bases to trimming and J lost 1 base, with 15 bases between them. Per germline, CDR1 SGHKS and CDR2 YYEKEE (reference sequence). This chain's CDR3 is CASVGQGESYEQYF. In nucleotides, the CDR3 is TGTGCCAGCGTGGGTCAGGGCGAATCCTACGAGCAGTACTTC.

The chain has TRBV6-5 and TRBJ1-2; TRBD1 matches 11 bases. Trimming at V came to 2 bases and at J to 7 bases, leaving 3 bases not matched to a gene. The CDR3 extends over 14 amino acids. Germline CDR1 is MNHEY and CDR2 is SVGAGI. CDR3 in DNA: TGTGCCAGCAGTTACGGACAGGGGGCGCTTGGCTACACCTTC. This gives the protein CASSYGQGALGYTF.

The chain recombines TRBV19 with TRBJ2-3; weak D call: TRBD1 (6 bases). The CDR3 extends over 15 amino acids. Trimming stripped 3 bases from V and 4 bases from J, with 14 bases between. Germline CDR1 LNHDA, CDR2 SQIVND (reference sequence). Here the CDR3 reads CASSMQGPLSDTQYF. The CDR3 DNA is TGTGCCAGTAGTATGCAGGGGCCCCTCTCAGATACGCAGTATTTT.

V gene TRBV29-1 combines with J gene TRBJ2-7, with a weak D call TRBD1 (6 bases). CDR1 is SQVTM, CDR2 ANQGSEA, per germline. The CDR3 contains 13 residues. With 3 bases removed from V and 2 bases from J, the gap between germline ends came to 11 bases. CDR3 amino acids: CSVEEGTPYEQYF. DNA for the CDR3: TGCAGCGTTGAGGAAGGGACACCCTACGAGCAGTACTTC.

V usage is TRBV6-4 and J usage is TRBJ1-3; D is unresolved. From germline, CDR1 is MRHNA and CDR2 SNTAGT. The CDR3 runs to 16 residues. Trimming removed 0 bases from V and 6 bases from J, with 15 bases in between. In DNA form, the CDR3 reads TGTGCCAGCAGTGACTCCGGAGTCCAGTTCCCAAACACCATATATTTT. As protein: CASSDSGVQFPNTIYF.

This sequence joins TRBV10-3 and TRBJ1-2, with TRBD1 matching 7 bases. V was pared by 2 bases and J by 4 bases, with 4 bases of the junction left unmatched. Per germline, CDR1 ENHRY and CDR2 SYGVKD. The CDR3 consists of 14 residues. CDR3 DNA sequence: TGTGCCATCAGTGAGGCTGGGACAGCCTATGGCTACACCTTC. It translates to CAISEAGTAYGYTF.

The rearrangement links TRBV5-4 to TRBJ2-7; a weak D match, TRBD2 (6 bases). The V and J ends lost 2 bases and 4 bases respectively, with 10 bases between them. The germline V gene encodes CDR1 SGHNT and CDR2 YYREEE (reference sequence). This CDR3 is built from 13 residues. The CDR3 is CASSFSGVYEQYF. In DNA, the CDR3 is TGTGCCAGCAGCTTTTCGGGGGTTTACGAGCAGTACTTC. The variable domain in full, completed from reference TRBV5-4 and TRBJ2-7, reads ETGVTQSPTHLIKTRGQQVTLRCSSQSGHNTVSWYQQALGQGPQFIFQYYREEENGRGNFPPRFSGLQFPNYSSELNVNALELDDSALYLCASSFSGVYEQYFGPGTRLTVT.

This clone was detected only once. The V gene is TRBV2, the J gene TRBJ2-2; 12 bases are shared with TRBD2. CDR1 and CDR2 (germline): SNHLY, FYNNEI. V was pared by 1 base and J by 5 bases, with 5 bases of the junction left unmatched. The CDR3 length is 17 residues. The CDR3 DNA is TGTGCCAGCAGTGAAGACGTGACTAGCGGGGGAACCGGGGAGCTGTTTTTT. It specifies CASSEDVTSGGTGELFF.

The chain employs TRBV29-1 and TRBJ2-1, with 7 nucleotides matching TRBD1. Per germline, CDR1 SQVTM and CDR2 ANQGSEA. Unmatched junction bases numbered 4, after V lost 6 bases and J lost 5 bases. This CDR3 spans 12 amino acids. CDR3 coding DNA: TGCAGCGTCGATGACAGGGACAATGAGCAGTTCTTC. Protein sequence: CSVDDRDNEQFF.

This chain's CDR3 is CASSVTGGGGANVLTF. The CDR3 DNA follows: TGTGCCAGCAGCGTTACAGGGGGCGGTGGGGCCAACGTCCTGACTTTC. The chain couples TRBV9 to TRBJ2-6; 9 bases agree with TRBD1. The CDR3 sequence is 16 residues long. V lost 2 bases and J lost 3; bases outside the gene matches: 3. Looked up from germline, CDR1 is SGDLS and CDR2 is YYNGEE.

V gene TRBV6-4 combines with J gene TRBJ1-6; 11 bases map to TRBD1. CDR1 and CDR2 (germline): MRHNA, SNTAGT. J lost 13 bases, V lost 5 bases, and 16 bases had no gene match. This CDR3 is built from 17 residues. The CDR3 DNA follows: TGTGCCAGCAGTTTCCCGTTGGACAGGGGGCGAATAACCCCCCTCCACTTT. Translation gives CASSFPLDRGRITPLHF.